The 20 T cell receptor beta chains given below trace back to one sample, sequenced in a study of blood T cell repertoires in COVID-19. Assay: immunoSEQ multiplex PCR; the TCRdb copy retains only in-frame clones and omits some. This table holds around 70,000 clones, roughly 84% found once. Material for sequencing was peripheral blood. These receptors were taken from a woman aged 45-65 years with acute or convalescent COVID-19.

The CDR3 reads CASSYSSTGANYGYTF. The CDR3 region has the DNA TGTGCCAGCAGTTACTCATCGACAGGAGCTAACTATGGCTACACCTTC. The V and J genes are TRBV6-5 and TRBJ1-2; possibly TRBD1 for D (6 bases). The V gene lost 0 bases and the J gene lost 0 bases, with 11 bases spanning the gap. This CDR3 has 16 residues. Germline assignment: CDR1 MNHEY and CDR2 SVGAGI.

V and J are TRBV28 and TRBJ1-5, with D uncertain. There are 16 residues in the CDR3. From germline, CDR1 is MDHEN and CDR2 SYDVKM. The germline V and J ends were trimmed by 5 bases and 0 bases, with 14 bases remaining between them. CDR3 in amino acids: CASSREAIFSNQPQHF. In DNA, the CDR3 is TGTGCCAGCAGTAGGGAGGCGATATTTAGCAATCAGCCCCAGCATTTT.

The J gene is TRBJ1-1, the V gene TRBV18, with D perhaps TRBD1 (6 bases). Trimming removed 2 bases at V and 1 base at J, with 11 bases between. The CDR3 length is 15 residues. Germline lookup yields CDR1 KGHSH and CDR2 LQKENI. The DNA of the CDR3 is TGTGCCAGCTCACCATTCACAGGGACGAACACTGAAGCTTTCTTT. It translates to CASSPFTGTNTEAFF.

This clone has only a few counts. V gene TRBV27 combines with J gene TRBJ2-7; tentative D call: TRBD2 (6 bases). The CDR3 is 13 residues long. Trimming removed 2 bases from V and 5 bases from J, with 10 bases in between. Germline V lookup: CDR1 MNHEY, CDR2 SMNVEV (reference sequence). CDR3 protein: CASSLGGGDEQYF. CDR3 bases: TGTGCCAGCAGTTTAGGTGGAGGGGACGAGCAGTACTTC.

DNA for the CDR3: TGTGCCAGCAGTTTTACTGGGACTAGCGGGAGCAATGAGCAGTTCTTC. Protein sequence: CASSFTGTSGSNEQFF. The V gene is TRBV28, the J gene TRBJ2-1, with 14 bases lining up with TRBD2. Trimming removed 3 bases from V and 6 bases from J; junction bases left unmatched: 4. From germline, CDR1 is MDHEN and CDR2 SYDVKM. This CDR3 spans 16 amino acids.

The V and J genes are TRBV7-2 and TRBJ2-7; TRBD2 matches 7 bases. The length of the CDR3 is 14 residues. The ends lost 4 bases at V and 0 bases at J; junction bases unmatched: 3. CDR1 and CDR2 (germline): SGHTA, FQGNSA. This CDR3 reads CASSYSGTSYEQYF. CDR3 coding DNA: TGTGCCAGCAGCTACAGCGGGACCTCCTACGAGCAGTACTTC.

The gene calls are TRBV5-1 and TRBJ2-2; 9 nucleotides align to TRBD1. With 4 bases clipped from V and 3 bases from J, the junction kept 4 bases outside the gene matches. There are 15 residues in the CDR3. Germline values: CDR1 SGHRS, CDR2 YFSETQ. CDR3 nucleotides: TGCGCCAGCAGCGCCAGGACAGGGGACACCGGGGAGCTGTTTTTT. It codes for CASSARTGDTGELFF.

For the CDR3, the DNA is TGTGCCACCAGTGATCCACGGACTAGCGGTTCTTACCAAGAGACCCAGTACTTC. Translating gives CATSDPRTSGSYQETQYF. The chain is built from TRBV24-1 and TRBJ2-5; the match to TRBD2 covers 10 bases. With 3 bases clipped from V and 0 bases from J, the junction kept 9 bases outside the gene matches. Germline values: CDR1 KGHDR, CDR2 SFDVKD. This CDR3 comprises 18 residues.

The chain joins TRBV5-1 to TRBJ2-2, with a weak D call TRBD2 (6 bases). This CDR3 comprises 16 residues. Trimming left V 2 bases short and J 7 bases short, with 18 bases between. Germline CDR1 and CDR2: SGHRS and YFSETQ. Here the CDR3 DNA reads TGCGCCAGCAGCTTCAGTGGGAGGAAGAATGACGGGGAGCTGTTTTTT. Translating it yields CASSFSGRKNDGELFF.

V usage is TRBV5-1 and J usage is TRBJ1-2; D not resolved. Trimming pared 3 bases from V and 6 bases from J, leaving 15 bases between. The CDR3 consists of 14 residues. Germline assignment: CDR1 SGHRS and CDR2 YFSETQ. The chain's CDR3 is CASSSAEGLNGYTF. For the CDR3, the DNA is TGCGCCAGCAGCTCGGCCGAGGGATTAAATGGCTACACCTTC.

The V gene is TRBV12-3 or TRBV12-4, the J gene TRBJ2-7; D is perhaps TRBD1 (5 bases). The V gene lost 4 bases and the J gene lost 1 base, with 8 bases spanning the gap. This CDR3 contains 13 residues. The CDR3 DNA reads TGTGCCAGCAGTTGGTCAGGGTCCTACGAGCAGTACTTC. Amino acid sequence: CASSWSGSYEQYF.

This sequence joins TRBV5-1 and TRBJ1-3; TRBD1 aligns across 8 bases. Germline CDR1 reads SGHRS; CDR2 reads YFSETQ. This CDR3 spans 16 amino acids. V lost 2 bases and J lost 10; bases outside the gene matches: 14. CDR3 in DNA: TGCGCCAGCAGCTTAGGACAGGGCAGCTCGGGGAGGACCATATATTTT. Translating it yields CASSLGQGSSGRTIYF.

V gene TRBV2 combines with J gene TRBJ2-1; 9 bases match TRBD1. This CDR3 region has 17 residues. The J segment lost 1 base and the V segment lost 6 bases, leaving 10 bases of the junction unmatched. The germline V gene has CDR1 SNHLY and CDR2 FYNNEI. DNA of the CDR3: TGTGCCAGCAGGGCCTCTGGGACAGGGTTATCCTACAATGAGCAGTTCTTC. It codes for CASRASGTGLSYNEQFF. Full variable domain (outside the CDR3, taken from reference TRBV2 and TRBJ2-1): EPEVTQTPSHQVTQMGQEVILRCVPISNHLYFYWYRQILGQKVEFLVSFYNNEISEKSEIFDDQFSVERPDGSNFTLKIRSTKLEDSAMYFCASRASGTGLSYNEQFFGPGTRLTVL.

The chain joins TRBV2 to TRBJ1-2; D ambiguous. V lost 6 bases and J lost 0, with 14 bases in between. The CDR3 extends over 15 amino acids. Germline values: CDR1 SNHLY, CDR2 FYNNEI. The CDR3 spells CASRGVWVTNYGYTF. DNA of the CDR3: TGTGCCAGCAGAGGAGTCTGGGTTACTAACTATGGCTACACCTTC.

The gene calls are TRBV23-1 and TRBJ2-1, with D hard to call. TRBV23-1 is recorded as an ORF, its role being uncertain. There are 16 residues in the CDR3. Trimming stripped 1 base from V and 0 bases from J, with 10 bases between. This chain's CDR3 is CASSQCNSSSYNEQFF. The CDR3 nucleotides are TGCGCCAGCAGTCAATGTAACAGTTCCTCCTACAATGAGCAGTTCTTC.

The rearrangement uses TRBV3-1 (or the pseudogene TRBV3-2) and TRBJ1-2; 8 nucleotides match TRBD1. The CDR3 is 14 amino acids. The V gene end was trimmed by 2 bases and the J gene end by 6 bases; junction bases not matched to a gene: 5. In germline, CDR1 is LGHDT, CDR2 YNNKEL (reference sequence). As DNA, the CDR3 is TGTGCCAGCAGCCAACCAGGGGGCCCAGATGGCTACACCTTC. Translation gives CASSQPGGPDGYTF.

The rearrangement links TRBV10-3 to TRBJ1-2; D is uncertain. Germline CDR1 and CDR2: ENHRY and SYGVKD. This CDR3 spans 13 amino acids. V dropped 10 bases and J dropped 6 bases, with 18 bases sitting between them. In DNA form, the CDR3 reads TGTGCCACTGGACTTCGGACCATGGATGGCTACACCTTC. Translating it yields CATGLRTMDGYTF.

In its sample, this clone was seen a few times. V usage is TRBV2 and J usage is TRBJ2-5; 15 nucleotides line up with TRBD2. J was trimmed by 4 bases and V by 5 bases; bases with no gene match: 2. CDR1 SNHLY and CDR2 FYNNEI come from the germline V gene. The CDR3 is 15 residues long. The CDR3 coding sequence is TGTGCCAGCAGTCCGGGACTAGCGGGGGGAGAGACCCAGTACTTC. Amino acids: CASSPGLAGGETQYF.

The chain employs TRBV5-1 and TRBJ2-7; the D gene is possibly TRBD2 (6 bases). The CDR3 spans 13 residues. Germline V gives CDR1 SGHRS, CDR2 YFSETQ. Trimming removed 4 bases at V and 5 bases at J, with 13 bases between. The chain's CDR3 is CASSTWGEDEQYF. In nucleotides, the CDR3 is TGCGCCAGCAGCACCTGGGGGGAAGACGAGCAGTACTTC.

The chain uses TRBV3-1 (or the pseudogene TRBV3-2) and TRBJ2-2, with D possibly matching TRBD2 (6 bases). V was trimmed by 6 bases and J by 6 bases, leaving 20 bases between them. This CDR3 is built from 16 residues. The germline gives CDR1 LGHDT, CDR2 YNNKEL (reference sequence). The DNA of the CDR3 is TGTGCCAGCAGACTAACTTTGTCGGGGGTTTCCGGGGAGCTGTTTTTT. Amino acids: CASRLTLSGVSGELFF.